The entry below gives a single T cell receptor (beta chain) sequence along with its context. Ten or more counts support this clonotype. No cognate antigen has been identified for it. Within one base of it there is no much larger clone, and no base qualities were kept. This specimen comes from a study of neurological immune-mediated disorders (dated by TCRdb to 2018 to 2020). Notes on the research overall: Among the 35 or so multiple sclerosis patients, relapsing-remitting MS was present in approximately 31 and secondary progressive MS was present in 3. The 90 to 120 TCR-beta libraries covered PBMC samples along with longitudinal samples, technical triplicates, and paired sorted CD4+ and CD8+ T-cell subsets. Of the 68 subjects in the cohort, about 14 were HAM/TSP patients, approximately 34 were multiple sclerosis patients, and about 20 were healthy controls. Using UMI-based sequencing, the study compared peripheral blood TCR-beta repertoires from patients with HTLV-I-associated myelopathy (HAM/TSP), patients with multiple sclerosis, and healthy controls.

Libraries from unsorted PBMCs were made from 2 million PBMCs kept in RNAlater at -80 degrees C until RNA extraction. The multiple sclerosis patients were enrolled in a US clinical protocol that evaluated disease progression with magnetic resonance imaging. Peripheral blood was subjected to Ficoll-Hypaque density gradient centrifugation to isolate PBMCs, which were then cryopreserved in liquid nitrogen. The research as a whole found: No identical CDR3 amino acid sequences were found to be shared among expanded clones across subjects, suggesting that TCR-beta repertoires were private in all groups. The MS cluster was not associated with any clinical or MRI features, and the authors stated that larger cohorts are needed. In phylogenetic analysis, the repertoires of 18 of 34 MS patients grouped into a cluster of related CDR3 sequences, which suggests a possible signature at the repertoire level. TCR clonal expansion was highest in HAM/TSP patients and lowest in MS patients, with MS patients falling below even healthy controls.

The CDR3 goes from the cysteine to the phenylalanine over 14 residues. This entry keeps only the CDR3 DNA: 42 bases, framed from base 1. The junction shows trimming of 4 bases on V and 4 bases on J, plus 13 bases between the germline ends. From a lookup of the germline V gene, CDR1 and CDR2 are MNHNS and SASEGT. cDNA was synthesized by template-switch 5'RACE using a primer carrying a 10-nucleotide random unique molecular identifier by which each TCR transcript was tagged. Over 160 million TCR-beta sequences, covering 15-18 subjects, were produced in each sequencing run. The RNeasy kit was used to extract total RNA. The KAPA Real-time Library Amplification kit was used to amplify TCR-beta VDJ regions with primers targeting the TCR constant region and the 5'RACE anchor. Sample indexes and Illumina adaptors were added in a first PCR, and a second PCR then increased library yield. After Ampure bead purification, the roughly 650 bp TCR product was size-selected on a 2% E-gel SizeSelection system. Library quality was checked on a Bioanalyzer, concentration was measured with Qubit, and libraries were quantified with the Kapa Library Quantification kit before pooling. Paired-end 2 x 150 bp sequencing of the libraries was performed on an Illumina HiSeq 2500. To increase sequence diversity, about 25-31% phiX was spiked into each library pool. For the original study's pipeline: The quality-filtered reads were processed with the UMI-based MiGEC pipeline, whose error correction step removed more than 75% of the raw TCR sequences. VDJ genes were aligned to IMGT germline references, and each clonotype was defined by a unique CDR3 amino acid sequence together with V-J genes. VDJtools evaluated clonal expansion, Shannon diversity and CDR3 relatedness (CalcPairwiseDistances, ClusterSamples); CLCbio workbench built phylogenetic trees. Using coefficient-of-variation modelling across technical triplicates, the study counted a clone as expanded if it had at least 8 unique UMIs. TCRdb ran its own pipeline on the public reads, namely fastp trimming at Q25 and MiXCR clone calling, and kept in-frame beta chains. Every entry covers one CDR3 protein and lists the most common genes and DNA from its rows. The V and J calls were determined by TCRdb, not by the authors. The sample contains around 65,000 distinct CDR3 sequences, roughly 5% of them found a single time. The ten largest clones take up roughly 5.7% of the sample.

Material for sequencing was PBMCs. The rearranged chain carries TRBV6-1 and TRBJ1-2, with the D gene not clear enough to name. The source of this sequence is a human donor with multiple sclerosis. The donor label of this sample is uncertain. The CDR3 region: CASSVLEGTYGYTF. The DNA is TGTGCCAGCAGTGTTTTGGAGGGCACCTATGGCTACACCTTC.